This T cell receptor beta chain came from a study of CXCR3-negative and CXCR3-positive naive CD8 T cells. Study observations and caveats: Comparison of naive subsets found surface CD5 to be comparable, and TCR strength was inferred on the basis of TRB CDR3 properties. Memory, not naive, CXCR3-negative and CXCR3-positive cells differed in TRBV-TRBJ usage. The study found CXCR3 expression partially decreased after cryopreservation and ran most assays on fresh PBMCs. A higher hydrophobicity marked the TRB CDR3s of CXCR3-positive naive cells versus CXCR3-negative naive cells.

Naive CD8+ T cells had a CD45RO-CCR7+CD27+CD95- phenotype. With respect to this clonotype: Its antigen remains unidentified.

The authors made the TRB cDNA libraries by 5' RACE using UMI labels. TCRdb re-called the 5' RACE reads and shows each CDR3 protein once, DNA omitted. The sample spans some 68,000 distinct CDR3 sequences; the ten largest clones claim around 4.8%. The CDR3 has 15 amino acids. Germline V gene lookup returns CDR1 KGHSH and CDR2 LQKENI. The sequenced sample consisted of naive CXCR3+ CD8+ T cells from blood. Subset in this sample: CD45RO-CCR7+CD27+CD95- naive CD8+ T cells expressing CXCR3 (TNR3+). This receptor was taken from a human donor in good health. Some clones in this sample may be carry-over from other donors' samples. This chain uses TRBV18 with TRBJ2-1; the TCRdb call, TRBD1, lacks DNA for checking. CDR3 loop: CASSPQGTWSNEQFF.